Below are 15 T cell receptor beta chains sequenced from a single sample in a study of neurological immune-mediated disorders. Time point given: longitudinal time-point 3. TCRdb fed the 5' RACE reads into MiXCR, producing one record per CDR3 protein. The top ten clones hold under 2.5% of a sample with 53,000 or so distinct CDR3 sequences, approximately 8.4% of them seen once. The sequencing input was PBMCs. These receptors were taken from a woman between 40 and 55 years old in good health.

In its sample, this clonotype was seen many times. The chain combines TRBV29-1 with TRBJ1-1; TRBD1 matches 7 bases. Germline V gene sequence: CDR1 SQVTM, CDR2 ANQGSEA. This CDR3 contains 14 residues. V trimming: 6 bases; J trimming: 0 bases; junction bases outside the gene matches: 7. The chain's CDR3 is CSVESTGMNTEAFF. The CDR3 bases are TGCAGCGTCGAATCGACAGGGATGAACACTGAAGCTTTCTTT.

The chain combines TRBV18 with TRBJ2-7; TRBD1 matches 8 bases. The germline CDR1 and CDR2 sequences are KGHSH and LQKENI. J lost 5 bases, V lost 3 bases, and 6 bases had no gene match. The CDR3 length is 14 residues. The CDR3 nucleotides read TGTGCCAGCTCACCCGGACAGGGAGGTCACGAGCAGTACTTC. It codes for CASSPGQGGHEQYF.

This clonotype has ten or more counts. In nucleotides, the CDR3 is TGTGCCAGCAGCCTACTCAGCAGGGGCCACGATGAGCAGTTCTTC. Its translation: CASSLLSRGHDEQFF. The chain has TRBV3-1 and TRBJ2-1, with TRBD1 as a possible D gene (6 bases). The CDR3 has 15 residues. Trimming removed 4 bases from V and 8 bases from J, with 18 bases in between. The germline CDR1 and CDR2 sequences are LGHDT and YNNKEL (reference sequence).

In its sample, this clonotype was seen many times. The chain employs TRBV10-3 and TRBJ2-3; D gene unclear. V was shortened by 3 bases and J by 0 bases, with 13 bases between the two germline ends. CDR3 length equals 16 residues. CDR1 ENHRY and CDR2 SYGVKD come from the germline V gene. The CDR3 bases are TGTGCCATCAGTGAATATGAGGCAGCAAGCACAGATACGCAGTATTTT. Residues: CAISEYEAASTDTQYF.

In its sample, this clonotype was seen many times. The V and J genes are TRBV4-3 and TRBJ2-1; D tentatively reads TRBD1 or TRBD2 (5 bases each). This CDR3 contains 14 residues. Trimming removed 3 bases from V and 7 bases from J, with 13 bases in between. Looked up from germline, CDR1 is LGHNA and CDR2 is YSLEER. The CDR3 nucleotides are TGCGCCAGCAGCCATACAAAGAGGGGAAATGAGCAGTTCTTC. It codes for CASSHTKRGNEQFF.

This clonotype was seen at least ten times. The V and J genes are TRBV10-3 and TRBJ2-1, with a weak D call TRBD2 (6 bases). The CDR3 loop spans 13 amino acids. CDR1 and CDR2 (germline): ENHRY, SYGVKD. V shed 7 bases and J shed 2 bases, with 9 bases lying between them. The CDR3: CAINTGAYNEQFF. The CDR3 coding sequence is TGTGCCATCAATACGGGGGCCTACAATGAGCAGTTCTTC.

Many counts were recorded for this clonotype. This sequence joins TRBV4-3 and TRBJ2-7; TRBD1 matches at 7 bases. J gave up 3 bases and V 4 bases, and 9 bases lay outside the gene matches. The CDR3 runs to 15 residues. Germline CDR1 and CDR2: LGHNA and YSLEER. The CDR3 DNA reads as TGCGCCAGCAGCCGCAGGGGGTTGTTTAACTACGAGCAGTACTTC. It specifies CASSRRGLFNYEQYF.

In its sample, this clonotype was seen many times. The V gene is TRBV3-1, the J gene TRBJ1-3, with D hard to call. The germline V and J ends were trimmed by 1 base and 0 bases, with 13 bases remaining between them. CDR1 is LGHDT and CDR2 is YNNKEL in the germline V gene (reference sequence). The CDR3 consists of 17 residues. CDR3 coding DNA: TGTGCCAGCAGCCAAGGAGCGACATATTACTCTGGAAACACCATATATTTT. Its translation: CASSQGATYYSGNTIYF.

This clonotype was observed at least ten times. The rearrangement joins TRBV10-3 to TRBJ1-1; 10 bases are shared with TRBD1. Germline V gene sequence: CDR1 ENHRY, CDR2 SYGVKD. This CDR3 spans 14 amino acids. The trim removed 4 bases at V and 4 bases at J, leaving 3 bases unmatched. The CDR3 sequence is CAISGDRGGTEAFF. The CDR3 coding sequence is TGTGCCATCAGTGGGGACAGGGGAGGCACTGAAGCTTTCTTT.

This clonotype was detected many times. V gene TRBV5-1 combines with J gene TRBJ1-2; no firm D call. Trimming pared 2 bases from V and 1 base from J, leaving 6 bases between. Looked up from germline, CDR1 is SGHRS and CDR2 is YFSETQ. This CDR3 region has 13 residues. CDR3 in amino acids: CASSLPDNYGYTF. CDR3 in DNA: TGCGCCAGCAGCTTACCAGATAACTATGGCTACACCTTC. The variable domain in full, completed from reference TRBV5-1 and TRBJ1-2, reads KAGVTQTPRYLIKTRGQQVTLSCSPISGHRSVSWYQQTPGQGLQFLFEYFSETQRNKGNFPGRFSGRQFSNSRSEMNVSTLELGDSALYLCASSLPDNYGYTFGSGTRLTVV.

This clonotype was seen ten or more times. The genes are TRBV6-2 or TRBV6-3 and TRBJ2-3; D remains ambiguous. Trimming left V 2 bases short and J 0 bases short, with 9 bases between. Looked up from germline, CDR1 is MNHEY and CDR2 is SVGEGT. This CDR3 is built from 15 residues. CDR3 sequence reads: CASSYDRASTDTQYF. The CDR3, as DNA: TGTGCCAGCAGTTACGACCGGGCTAGCACAGATACGCAGTATTTT.

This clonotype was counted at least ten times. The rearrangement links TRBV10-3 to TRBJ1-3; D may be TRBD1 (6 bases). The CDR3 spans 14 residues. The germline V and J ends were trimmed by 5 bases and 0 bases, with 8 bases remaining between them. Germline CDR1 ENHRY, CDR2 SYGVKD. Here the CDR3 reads CAISRQASGNTIYF. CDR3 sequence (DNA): TGTGCCATCAGTCGACAGGCCTCTGGAAACACCATATATTTT.

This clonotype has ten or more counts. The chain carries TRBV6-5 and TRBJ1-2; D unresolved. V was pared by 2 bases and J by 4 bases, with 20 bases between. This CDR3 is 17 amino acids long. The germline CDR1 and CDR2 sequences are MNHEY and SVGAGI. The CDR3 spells CASSYQSARDKSYGYTF. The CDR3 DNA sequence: TGTGCCAGCAGTTACCAAAGCGCCCGCGACAAGTCCTATGGCTACACCTTC.

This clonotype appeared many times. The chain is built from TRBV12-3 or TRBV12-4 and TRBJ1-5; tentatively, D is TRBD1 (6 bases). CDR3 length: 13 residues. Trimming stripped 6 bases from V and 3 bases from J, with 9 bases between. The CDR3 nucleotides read TGTGCCAGCAGGACAGGTTCCAATCAGCCCCAGCATTTT. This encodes CASRTGSNQPQHF.

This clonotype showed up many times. The CDR3, as DNA: TGTGCCAGCAGTTACTTCGGGACTTTGGACACTGAAGCTTTCTTT. Protein: CASSYFGTLDTEAFF. The rearrangement joins TRBV6-2 or TRBV6-3 to TRBJ1-1; D is perhaps TRBD1 (5 bases). This CDR3 has 15 residues. Trimming pared 1 base from V and 3 bases from J, leaving 12 bases between. Germline loops: CDR1 MNHEY, CDR2 SVGEGT.